This TCR beta chain came from a study of T cell responses to AZD1222 COVID-19 vaccine (dated by TCRdb to the early 2020s). General notes on the study: A total of about 250 trial participants underwent TCR sequencing, of whom around 210 had received two doses of AZD1222 and roughly 26 had received two doses of the MenACWY control vaccine. Trial participants were enrolled into age subgroups of 18-55, 56-69 and 70-plus years, which contained approximately 150, 30 and 60 TCR-sequenced participants, respectively.

Here is what the overall study found, with its caveats: The 56-69-year group was small, and its depth increase did not reach significance, likely because of low power. Because no day 14 peak-response samples were available, the repertoires could be characterized only after the peak T cell response. Only 5 to 7 AZD1222 recipients were SARS-CoV-2 seropositive at baseline, limiting conclusions about previously exposed vaccinees. The whole spike protein was spanned by vaccine-associated CD4 TCRs, and dominant responses were seen in regions 160-218 and 743-854. Nearly half of unique spike-specific TCRs reportedly recognized epitopes outside regions mutated in the B.1.351 and B.1.1.7 variants. After two AZD1222 doses, spike-specific TCR breadth and depth were significantly higher than at day 0 and than in MenACWY recipients. Participants were mostly white British, with more females than males. The authors suggested clonal diversity may have been underestimated.

The CDR3 runs 14 amino acids, cysteine and phenylalanine included. The DNA shown is the 42-base CDR3, in frame from base 1. The germline V gene gives CDR1 as LGHNT and CDR2 as FRNRAP. Unmatched junction bases come to 10, with V trimmed by 5 bases and J by 7 bases. The time point label here, explained by the study, means: about 28 days (+/-7) after the second vaccine dose. AZD1222 recipients whose second dose came at about 4 weeks and those whose second dose came at about 12 weeks were combined into one group, since spike-specific TCR depth and breadth did not differ between the two schedules. The vaccinee samples were drawn from two UK trials, COV001 and COV002, one of which was a single-blind randomized controlled phase 2/3 trial testing AZD1222 (ChAdOx1 nCoV-19) in healthy adults. For TCRbeta chain sequencing, PBMC samples from trial participants were taken at day 0 and at day 28 after the second dose.

With regard to this clone: Its target antigen remains unknown. Per-nucleotide qualities are absent, and no much larger clonotype sits a single base away.

The CDR3 regions of human TCRbeta chains were analyzed by immunosequencing. Regarding the original processing steps: Repertoire TCRs were checked for matches against a reference library of SARS-CoV-2-specific TCRs that had been generated using the MIRA antigen-specificity platform. Breadth was defined as the fraction of unique TCRs that were SARS-CoV-2-associated. Depth was defined as the fraction of total T cells that were SARS-CoV-2-associated. Using the MIRA data, each spike-specific TCR was assigned both to the spike region to which the TCR was reactive and to a CD4 or CD8 class. Log10-transformed breadth and depth values were compared by one-way ANOVA with Sidak's multiple comparisons tests. TCRdb took over this immuneACCESS table, retaining in-frame rearrangements with V and J assigned. Such tables are incomplete; in checked studies, under half of the missing clones stem from an unresolved V gene, and the remainder is unexplained. D and trimming were read from the DNA, whereas the V and J calls and clone size are those reported in that table. The sample records over 150,000 clones, roughly nine tenths of which are singletons. Together, the top ten hold over 1% of the sample.

The chain is made from TRBV12-5 and TRBJ2-7, and 8 junction bases match TRBD1. The sample consisted of peripheral blood, taken 28 days after the second AZD1222 dose. The TCR comes from an adult who received the AZD1222 COVID-19 vaccine. The DNA reads TGTGCTAGTGGTCCCGGGCAGGGGGCATGGGAGCAGTACTTC. It is translated as CASGPGQGAWEQYF.